The 3 T cell receptor beta chains below all came from one sample that was sequenced in a study of cytomegalovirus exposure and HLA in healthy donors. The PCR ran on 60 Vbeta and 13 Jbeta primers. TCRdb's table, derived via immunoSEQ multiplex PCR, lists solely in-frame clones and lacks some. Of 130,000 or so clones detected, around 80% appear once; the ten largest clones hold under 6%. The sequencing input was PBMCs. The receptors originated from a man aged 30 to 39 in good health and CMV-seronegative.

The chain joins TRBV10-3 to TRBJ1-4; TRBD1 might be the D (5 bases). The CDR3 spans 12 residues. Germline-derived CDR1 and CDR2 are ENHRY and SYGVKD. Trimming removed 8 bases at V and 3 bases at J, with 7 bases between. The chain's CDR3 is CAIRGANEKLFF. CDR3 DNA sequence: TGTGCCATCCGGGGGGCTAATGAAAAACTGTTTTTT.

In its sample, this clone was seen a few times. V gene TRBV29-1 combines with J gene TRBJ2-5, with unresolved D. Germline-derived CDR1 and CDR2 are SQVTM and ANQGSEA. The V end lost 3 bases, the J end lost 3 bases, and 8 bases lay between the germline ends. CDR3 length equals 12 residues. This CDR3 reads CSVDGWEETQYF. The CDR3 DNA sequence: TGCAGCGTTGACGGGTGGGAAGAGACCCAGTACTTC. The variable domain in full, completed from reference TRBV29-1 and TRBJ2-5, reads SAVISQKPSRDICQRGTSLTIQCQVDSQVTMMFWYRQQPGQSLTLIATANQGSEATYESGFVIDKFPISRPNLTFSTLTVSNMSPEDSSIYLCSVDGWEETQYFGPGTRLLVL.

This rearrangement joins TRBV7-9 to TRBJ1-6; 9 bases are a match to TRBD1. This CDR3 has 16 residues. The V gene end was trimmed by 5 bases and the J gene end by 5 bases; junction bases not matched to a gene: 7. The V gene's germline CDR1 is SEHNR and CDR2 FQNEAQ (reference sequence). The CDR3 nucleotides are TGTGCCAGCAGCGCACAGGGGGCTATCGATAATTCACCCCTCCACTTT. This codes for CASSAQGAIDNSPLHF.